The source of this T cell receptor beta chain is a study of CD8 T cells in ankylosing spondylitis. The CDR3 has 20 residues. Germline CDR1 MNHEY, CDR2 SMNVEV (reference sequence). For this clonotype: At one of its ends the junction is not consistent with the germline gene, which may arise from a read error.

TCRdb ran MiXCR on the 5' RACE reads and lists one entry per CDR3 protein. The table records 150,000 to 200,000 distinct CDR3 sequences, 13% of them present only once. Sequenced sample: blood, either unsorted or a sorted T cell fraction (not recorded which). The sequence came from a female donor with ankylosing spondylitis or in good health (not recorded which). The chain is built from TRBV27 and TRBJ1-1; 9 nucleotides line up with TRBD1. CDR3 sequence (DNA): TGTGCCAGCAGTTTACGGAAGAGGGGGAAACAGGGGGCAGGAAACACTGAAGTTTTCTTT. Translated: CASSLRKRGKQGAGNTEVFF.